This TCR beta chain is drawn from a study of shared clonotypes between healthy human individuals (dated by TCRdb to about 2020). Notes on the research overall: A couple of women and a few men aged 18 to 49 years were included in the cohort. Different laboratories and diverse techniques were used to prepare libraries and sequence TCR repertoires, to increase sequencing depth and limit assay-specific biases. For each donor, CD4 naive and CD4 memory were each run on three plates, CD8 naive on two plates, and CD8 memory on one plate. The study deeply sequenced blood TCR repertoires of about 5 healthy adults to estimate repertoire size and the extent of clonotype sharing between individuals. Leukapheresis yielded between about 0.85 and 10 billion PBMCs per donor. What the study reported, not specific to this receptor: Even with the large sequencing depth, rarefaction of the sorted-subset datasets indicated that sequencing was incomplete. Naive subsets generally had larger estimated clonotype richness than memory subsets. Compared with non-shared clonotypes, the clonotypes found in all four sorted-subset donors had higher generation probabilities. Based on pairwise subsampling, the degree of clonotype sharing among donors was expected to be affected by sequencing depth. Sharing across a handful of donors was observed for approximately 5% of naive CD4, under 4% of naive CD8, 2.3% of memory CD4, and roughly 0.4% of memory CD8 clonotypes. The genetic and exposure-history diversity represented was limited by the small number of donors. Sampling was limited to blood, and TCR repertoires in tissue likely differ from TCR repertoires in blood.

Using the deep immunoSEQ assay, TCR CDR3 regions were amplified from genomic DNA by multiplex PCR. For each cell subset, the extracted genomic DNA was distributed evenly across all wells of several immunoSEQ 96-well plates, and each plate served as one replicate. Each replicate PCR for sorted subsets received around 0.2 ug genomic DNA, equal to about 30,000 T cell genomes. Purified libraries were quantified with a Qubit 3.0 fluorometer, sized on a Bioanalyzer 2100, and re-quantified with the KAPA Library Quantification kit. Each immunoSEQ 96-well plate was sequenced on its own single-read 150-cycle Illumina NextSeq 550 flow cell. On the study's bioinformatics: Because the immunoSEQ output held only junctional sequences and lacked quality scores, the filtering could not match the filtering applied to full-length reads. Sequences were annotated with PyIR, a Python wrapper for IgBLAST v1.9, and V/J genes and CDR3 were assigned using IMGT germline references. Any read was removed if the V/J assignment was weak (E-value above 1e-6), the CDR3 was missing, or the read contained stop codons, out-of-frame junctions, or ambiguous translated residues. V3J clonotypes were defined as sequences sharing an identical inferred V gene, J gene, and CDR3 amino acid sequence. The percentage overlap between two repertoires was calculated by dividing the number of shared unique clonotypes by the size of the smaller repertoire. Three approaches were used to assess repertoire richness: RTK rarefaction, the Chao1 estimator, and Recon v2.1 estimates of unobserved clonotypes. Generation probabilities for all TCRbeta clonotypes obtained by the gDNA method from a handful of donors were computed using OLGA. Drawn from immuneACCESS, this table holds only the in-frame rearrangements with V and J called that TCRdb kept. Clones are partly lost; checked studies trace under half to an unresolved V gene and leave the rest unexplained. The V and J calls and clone size were taken over from that table, and D and trimming were inferred from the DNA. Counted in this sample were around 2,100,000 clones; about 95% of them appeared once. The ten biggest clones cover under 1.5% of the sample.

With regard to this clone: The antigen this receptor binds is unknown. Qualities for individual bases were not recorded, and no much larger clone is one base off.

CD8 naive samples consisted of CD45RO-negative cells that were positively selected for CCR7, yielding a CD45RA+CCR7+ population without TemRA cells. The donors were healthy, HIV-negative adults with no recently reported acute infections or vaccinations. Every donor was a Caucasian adult living in Nashville, Tennessee, USA. Blood was collected by leukapheresis, and PBMCs were isolated by Ficoll-Histopaque density gradient centrifugation and then cryopreserved in liquid nitrogen vapor phase. Purity and quantity of every magnetically sorted T cell population were checked by analytical flow cytometry. Genomic DNA was isolated from each sorted fraction and quantified by UV absorbance on a Nanodrop 2000c. CDR1 and CDR2 were assigned from the germline V gene (reference sequence) as PRHDT and FYEKMQ. Trimming leaves V shorter by 4 bases and J shorter by 3 bases, with the junction holding 9 bases beyond the gene matches. The cysteine opens and the phenylalanine closes a CDR3 of 17 amino acids. Only the CDR3 part of the read is kept: 51 bases, read in frame from the first base.

This sequence uses TRBV13 and TRBJ2-5; the central 12 bases match TRBD2. Sample: naive CD8+ T cells sorted from blood. In the paper's terms, the cell subset or site label means: CD45RA+CCR7+. The sequence was obtained from a man younger than 35 in good health. The DNA is as follows: TGTGCCAGCAGCTCCGTCGCTAGCGGGGGGGAGGAAGAGACCCAGTACTTC. Translated, this gives CASSSVASGGEEETQYF.